Shown below are 5 T cell receptor beta chains from a single sample sequenced in a study of shared clonotypes between healthy human individuals. The table came from immunoSEQ multiplex PCR; TCRdb's copy has only in-frame clones and leaves some out. The sample lists some 1.5 million clones; 95% to 97% were seen once. The sequencing sample was made of naive CD4+ T cells sorted from blood. Regarding subset: CD45RA+ positively selected. The source of these receptors is a man between 25 and 39 years old in good health.

This chain uses TRBV6-1 with TRBJ2-7; D uncertain. Trimming cost V 5 bases and J 6 bases, with 17 bases left between them. CDR1 is MNHNS, CDR2 SASEGT, per germline. The CDR3 has 14 amino acids. CDR3: CASSHRAFLAEQYF. DNA for the CDR3: TGTGCCAGCAGTCATCGAGCCTTTTTGGCCGAGCAGTACTTC.

The chain has TRBV25-1 and TRBJ2-1, with D maybe TRBD1 (6 bases). V was clipped by 3 bases and J by 4 bases, with 16 bases between them. The CDR3 spans 16 residues. CDR1 and CDR2 (germline): MGHDK, SYGVNS. The CDR3 DNA reads as TGTGCCAGCAGTGATTACAGGGTCTTGGGTTACAATGAGCAGTTCTTC. This translates into CASSDYRVLGYNEQFF.

In DNA form, the CDR3 reads TGTGCCAGTAGTATTCGACAGATTTACAATGAGCAGTTCTTC. As protein: CASSIRQIYNEQFF. The chain has TRBV19 and TRBJ2-1; D possibly corresponds to TRBD1 (5 bases). Germline V gene lookup returns CDR1 LNHDA and CDR2 SQIVND (reference sequence). Trimming stripped 3 bases from V and 4 bases from J, with 10 bases between. CDR3 length: 14 amino acids. The variable domain in full, with the rest retrieved from reference TRBV19 and TRBJ2-1, is DGGITQSPKYLFRKEGQNVTLSCEQNLNHDAMYWYRQDPGQGLRLIYYSQIVNDFQKGDIAEGYSVSREKKESFPLTVTSAQKNPTAFYLCASSIRQIYNEQFFGPGTRLTVL.

V is TRBV10-3 and J is TRBJ2-7; TRBD2 agrees at 11 bases. V was clipped by 5 bases and J by 2 bases; unmatched bases: 5. Looked up from germline, CDR1 is ENHRY and CDR2 is SYGVKD. The CDR3 has 15 amino acids. DNA for the CDR3: TGTGCCATCAGTTCGGAGGGACTAGCGGCCTACGAGCAGTACTTC. It translates to CAISSEGLAAYEQYF.

The chain carries TRBV19 and TRBJ2-1; TRBD2 matches 9 bases. CDR3 length: 15 residues. Germline V gene sequence: CDR1 LNHDA, CDR2 SQIVND (reference sequence). With 4 bases clipped from V and 5 bases from J, the junction kept 6 bases outside the gene matches. CDR3 nucleotide sequence: TGTGCCAGTAGTAGTCGGACTAGCGCTAACAATGAGCAGTTCTTC. It encodes CASSSRTSANNEQFF. The variable domain in full, with the rest retrieved from reference TRBV19 and TRBJ2-1, is DGGITQSPKYLFRKEGQNVTLSCEQNLNHDAMYWYRQDPGQGLRLIYYSQIVNDFQKGDIAEGYSVSREKKESFPLTVTSAQKNPTAFYLCASSSRTSANNEQFFGPGTRLTVL.